This note documents a single T cell receptor (beta chain) sequence. This entry comes from a study of blood T cell repertoires in COVID-19. Overall study context: COVID-19 samples collected from the United States, Italy and Spain covered acute and convalescent phases. The analysed material was cDNA or gDNA that came from T cells, B-cell-depleted T cells, or PBMCs.

J gave up 5 bases and V 3 bases, and 8 bases lay outside the gene matches. This CDR3 is built from 14 residues. The V gene's germline CDR1 is SQVTM and CDR2 ANQGSEA. Under the authors' procedure: It was from reference gene primer amplification that nucleated cell counts were estimated. Sequenced by immunoSEQ multiplex PCR; TCRdb stores in-frame clones only, minus some. The V and J calls and clone size were taken over from that table, and D and trimming were inferred from the DNA. The table lists some 160,000 clones, around four fifths of them singletons, with 2.5% to 3% in the top ten. In Seattle, patients joined the study during active infection and were tracked longitudinally.

The chain couples TRBV29-1 to TRBJ2-3; 7 bases fit TRBD2. The origin of this receptor is a woman older than 75 with COVID-19, enrolled during active disease. The sequencing sample was made of peripheral blood. The CDR3 DNA reads TGCAGCGTTGAGGCTAGCGGAGCGCGAGATACGCAGTATTTT. It translates to CSVEASGARDTQYF.